The T cell receptor (beta chain) described here comes from a study of blood T cell repertoires in COVID-19. The CDR3 covers 15 residues. Unmatched junction bases numbered 13, after V lost 8 bases and J lost 5 bases. Germline CDR1 and CDR2: MDHEN and SYDVKM. Clones were sequenced by immunoSEQ multiplex PCR, and TCRdb holds only the in-frame ones, with some missing. The data hold over 300,000 clones, with 65% to 90% observed a single time. The rearrangement joins TRBV28 to TRBJ2-3; 7 nucleotides match TRBD2. This clonotype was obtained from a woman younger than 35 who had recovered from COVID-19. The material sequenced was PBMCs or T cells enriched from blood (not recorded which). The CDR3 region is CASCPGGSGLDTQYF. The DNA for the CDR3 is TGTGCCAGCTGCCCGGGGGGTAGCGGACTAGATACGCAGTATTTT.